The 29 T cell receptor beta chains below come from one sample, sequenced in a study of vaccination effects on CD4 cells after COVID-19. The table came from immunoSEQ multiplex PCR; TCRdb's copy has only in-frame clones and leaves some out. The profile shows over 65,000 clones, approximately 71% of them singletons. Antigens for these TCRs are unknown. Culture lasted 10 days before CD4+ T cell isolation. The sequencing used CD4+ T cells from PBMCs cultured without peptide, collected before COVID-19 vaccination. The receptors originated from a human donor who received a COVID-19 vaccine.

The chain joins TRBV24-1 to TRBJ2-6; tentative D call: TRBD1 (5 bases). CDR1 is KGHDR and CDR2 is SFDVKD in the germline V gene. V lost 6 bases and J lost 3, with 5 bases in between. CDR3 size: 13 residues. As DNA, the CDR3 is TGTGCCACCAGTAGGGGTGGGGCCAACGTCCTGACTTTC. Translation gives CATSRGGANVLTF.

The V and J genes are TRBV28 and TRBJ2-5; no definite D call. The germline V and J ends were trimmed by 3 bases and 5 bases, with 4 bases remaining between them. This CDR3 is 11 amino acids long. From germline, CDR1 is MDHEN and CDR2 SYDVKM. The CDR3 DNA is TGTGCCAGCAGTTTGGGGGAGACCCAGTACTTC. Its translation is CASSLGETQYF. Full variable domain (outside the CDR3, taken from reference TRBV28 and TRBJ2-5): DVKVTQSSRYLVKRTGEKVFLECVQDMDHENMFWYRQDPGLGLRLIYFSYDVKMKEKGDIPEGYSVSREKKERFSLILESASTNQTSMYLCASSLGETQYFGPGTRLLVL.

V is TRBV11-2 and J is TRBJ2-7; tentative D call: TRBD1 (5 bases). From germline, CDR1 is SGHAT and CDR2 FQNNGV. This CDR3 has 14 residues. The germline V and J ends were trimmed by 5 bases and 4 bases, with 15 bases remaining between them. The CDR3 DNA sequence: TGTGCCAGCAGCCAGGACGACAGATATTACGAGCAGTACGTC. This codes for CASSQDDRYYEQYV.

The chain carries TRBV2 and TRBJ1-1, with D maybe TRBD1 (6 bases). The CDR3 sequence is 14 residues long. V was cut by 6 bases and J by 6 bases, with 17 bases left in between. Germline CDR1 SNHLY, CDR2 FYNNEI. The CDR3 coding sequence is TGTGCCAGCAGGCCCTTCGGGGGGCTCTCTGAAGCTTTCTTT. Its translation is CASRPFGGLSEAFF.

This chain uses TRBV7-2 with TRBJ2-5, with D hard to call. This CDR3 has 14 residues. The V gene's germline CDR1 is SGHTA and CDR2 FQGNSA. V gave up 4 bases and J gave up 2 bases, with 11 bases separating them. The CDR3: CASSSSGPQETQYF. The DNA of the CDR3 is TGTGCCAGCAGCTCGTCGGGCCCTCAAGAGACCCAGTACTTC.

The chain links TRBV6-4 to TRBJ1-1, with 7 bases that match TRBD1. Germline CDR1 MRHNA, CDR2 SNTAGT. The V and J ends lost 4 bases and 5 bases, in that order; junction bases with no gene match: 7. The CDR3 consists of 14 residues. The CDR3, as DNA: TGTGCCAGCAGTGCCGACAGGGCAGGGACTGAAGCTTTCTTT. Translation: CASSADRAGTEAFF.

V gene TRBV7-2 combines with J gene TRBJ2-2, with 8 bases fitting TRBD2. The length of the CDR3 is 18 residues. V lost 1 base and J lost 5; bases outside the gene matches: 12. Germline loops: CDR1 SGHTA, CDR2 FQGNSA. The CDR3 DNA sequence: TGTGCCAGCAGCTTAGACGGAGCGGGGGCCCCGGGGACCGGGGAGCTGTTTTTT. Protein: CASSLDGAGAPGTGELFF.

V gene TRBV28 combines with J gene TRBJ1-6; D remains unclear. Germline CDR1 reads MDHEN; CDR2 reads SYDVKM. There are 11 residues in the CDR3. Trimming left V 6 bases short and J 6 bases short, with 3 bases between. In nucleotides, the CDR3 is TGTGCCAGCAGCGGTAATTCACCCCTCCACTTT. This sequence encodes CASSGNSPLHF.

V is TRBV5-8 and J is TRBJ2-2; 8 bases line up with TRBD2. The germline V gene has CDR1 SGHTS and CDR2 YDEGEE. This CDR3 has 15 amino acids. Trimming cost V 0 bases and J 5 bases; bases outside gene matches: 3. The CDR3 nucleotides are TGTGCCAGCAGCTTGGGACTAGCGAGTACCGGGGAGCTGTTTTTT. Translation gives CASSLGLASTGELFF.

The V and J genes are TRBV7-9 and TRBJ2-7; 7 bases are shared with TRBD1. CDR1 is SEHNR and CDR2 is FQNEAQ in the germline V gene (reference sequence). The CDR3 covers 14 residues. The V and J ends lost 5 bases and 4 bases, in that order; junction bases with no gene match: 8. CDR3 sequence reads: CASSPGDRIYEQYV. CDR3 bases: TGTGCCAGCAGCCCAGGGGACAGAATTTACGAGCAGTACGTC.

The chain couples TRBV2 to TRBJ2-4; D is perhaps TRBD1 (6 bases). The CDR3 totals 14 residues. Germline assignment: CDR1 SNHLY and CDR2 FYNNEI. V was trimmed by 2 bases and J by 9 bases, leaving 14 bases between them. CDR3 bases: TGTGCCAGCAGTGAACAGGGGATGGGTAGCATTCAGTACTTC. Translated, it gives CASSEQGMGSIQYF.

This rearrangement joins TRBV6-6 to TRBJ2-5; no clear D gene. The CDR3 consists of 13 residues. V lost 6 bases, J lost 5 bases, and 13 bases lay in between. Germline loops: CDR1 MNHNY, CDR2 SVGAGI (reference sequence). The CDR3 is CASSRYARETQYF. CDR3 in DNA: TGTGCCAGCAGCCGATACGCGAGGGAGACCCAGTACTTC.

Written as DNA, the CDR3 is TGTGCCACCAGTGATCCTGAGACAGGGTCCTACGAGCAGTACGTC. Amino acid sequence: CATSDPETGSYEQYV. This rearrangement joins TRBV24-1 to TRBJ2-7; 7 bases agree with TRBD1. The CDR3 runs to 15 residues. V lost 3 bases and J lost 1; bases outside the gene matches: 5. Per germline, CDR1 KGHDR and CDR2 SFDVKD.

This clone was picked up a small number of times. The chain links TRBV6-5 to TRBJ1-5; D is ambiguous. In germline, CDR1 is MNHEY, CDR2 SVGAGI. CDR3 length: 14 residues. V lost 6 bases and J 4 bases, leaving 13 bases between the germline ends. This chain's CDR3 is CASSLGVRNQPQHF. CDR3 in DNA: TGTGCCAGCAGCCTCGGGGTTCGAAATCAGCCCCAGCATTTT.

The rearrangement joins TRBV9 to TRBJ2-5; D not resolved. The CDR3 totals 13 residues. The germline V gene encodes CDR1 SGDLS and CDR2 YYNGEE. With 4 bases removed from V and 5 bases from J, the gap between germline ends came to 12 bases. Here the CDR3 DNA reads TGTGCCAGCAGCTCCCGACCGGGTGAGACCCAGTACTTC. Translation gives CASSSRPGETQYF. The complete variable domain, with remaining parts taken from reference TRBV9 and TRBJ2-5, reads DSGVTQTPKHLITATGQRVTLRCSPRSGDLSVYWYQQSLDQGLQFLIQYYNGEERAKGNILERFSAQQFPDLHSELNLSSLELGDSALYFCASSSRPGETQYFGPGTRLLVL.

The chain uses TRBV5-1 and TRBJ2-3; perhaps TRBD2 as D (5 bases). CDR1 SGHRS and CDR2 YFSETQ come from the germline V gene. This CDR3 spans 14 amino acids. The germline V and J ends were trimmed by 2 bases and 2 bases, with 9 bases remaining between them. This chain's CDR3 is CASSFGLPTDTQYF. The CDR3 DNA sequence: TGCGCCAGCAGCTTTGGACTCCCCACAGATACGCAGTATTTT.

The chain is built from TRBV5-4 and TRBJ2-5; the D gene is possibly TRBD1 (6 bases). There are 14 residues in the CDR3. CDR1 is SGHNT, CDR2 YYREEE, per germline (reference sequence). V was clipped by 4 bases and J by 5 bases, with 15 bases between them. The CDR3 loop reads CASSLRAGEETQYF. DNA of the CDR3: TGTGCCAGCAGCCTCAGAGCAGGGGAGGAGACCCAGTACTTC.

The chain employs TRBV4-3 and TRBJ1-4, with TRBD1 matching 9 bases. Germline loops: CDR1 LGHNA, CDR2 YSLEER. CDR3 length: 17 residues. V gave up 1 base and J gave up 5 bases; unmatched junction bases: 8. CDR3 nucleotides: TGCGCCAGCAGCCAAGTGCGACAGGGGGTTGCAAATGAAAAACTGTTTTTT. Translation: CASSQVRQGVANEKLFF.

This clone has only a few counts. An end of the junction differs from the germline gene, which may be a read error. This sequence joins TRBV5-1 and TRBJ1-6; D gene uncertain. This CDR3 contains 17 residues. Germline-derived CDR1 and CDR2 are SGHRS and YFSETQ. CDR3 region: CASSQTAREAYNSPLHF. CDR3 nucleotides: TGCGCCAGCAGCCAAACCGCTCGGGAGGCCTACAATTCACCCCTCCACTTT.

The chain joins TRBV5-1 to TRBJ2-5, with D possibly matching TRBD2 (7 bases). V lost 0 bases to trimming and J lost 10 bases, with 22 bases between them. The CDR3 length is 16 residues. Germline V CDR1 and CDR2: SGHRS, YFSETQ. CDR3 bases: TGCGCCAGCAGCTTGGCCCAGGGGAGCGGGGTGAGGATCCAGTACTTC. Its protein is CASSLAQGSGVRIQYF.

The rearrangement uses TRBV5-5 and TRBJ2-5, with 7 bases identical to TRBD1. J lost 1 base, V lost 4 bases, and 7 bases had no gene match. In germline, CDR1 is SGHKS, CDR2 YYEKEE (reference sequence). This CDR3 comprises 15 residues. CDR3 amino acids: CASSKHDRAQETQYF. CDR3 DNA: TGTGCCAGCAGCAAACACGACAGGGCCCAAGAGACCCAGTACTTC.

The chain recombines TRBV5-1 with TRBJ2-2; 12 nucleotides agree with TRBD1. Germline trimming cut 4 bases from V and 4 bases from J; bases unmatched to any gene: 5. Per germline, CDR1 SGHRS and CDR2 YFSETQ. The CDR3 runs 16 residues. The CDR3 nucleotides read TGCGCCAGCAGCCCGCCGGGACAGGGGGCCACCGGGGAGCTGTTTTTT. Amino acid sequence: CASSPPGQGATGELFF.

V usage is TRBV23-1 and J usage is TRBJ1-1, with D possibly TRBD1 on 5 matching bases. TRBV23-1 qualifies as an ORF whose function is uncertain. This CDR3 is 16 amino acids long. The V end was cut by 1 base, the J end by 5 bases, with 17 bases between. CDR3 in DNA: TGCGCCAGCAGTCAATGGTGCCTATTCCAGGGTACTGAAGCTTTCTTT. As protein: CASSQWCLFQGTEAFF.

This clone was seen only once. The V call is TRBV11-3, the J call TRBJ1-1; D gene uncertain. Germline V gene lookup returns CDR1 SGHNT and CDR2 YENEEA. This CDR3 comprises 13 residues. Trimming shortened V by 0 bases and J by 2 bases, and 4 bases separated the two germline ends. The CDR3 region has the DNA TGTGCCAGCAGCTTAGATAGCAACACTGAAGCTTTCTTT. The encoded protein is CASSLDSNTEAFF.

The CDR3 protein is CATSDPTTGSNEQFF. The DNA of the CDR3 is TGTGCCACCAGTGATCCCACTACAGGGTCCAATGAGCAGTTCTTC. The genes are TRBV24-1 and TRBJ2-1, with TRBD1 as a possible D gene (6 bases). V dropped 3 bases and J dropped 6 bases, with 14 bases sitting between them. CDR1 and CDR2 (germline): KGHDR, SFDVKD. The CDR3 length is 15 residues.

This clone was detected many times. This chain joins TRBV11-1 and TRBJ2-5; D unclear. Germline V gene sequence: CDR1 SGHAT, CDR2 FQDESV (reference sequence). V was pared by 1 base and J by 7 bases, with 10 bases between. CDR3 size: 13 residues. CDR3 residues: CASSLGFLRTQYF. The CDR3 nucleotides are TGTGCCAGCAGCTTAGGGTTCTTAAGGACCCAGTACTTC.

The sample holds a few counts of this clone. V usage is TRBV18 and J usage is TRBJ1-6; D is unclear. The V and J ends lost 6 bases and 13 bases respectively, with 22 bases between them. CDR1 KGHSH and CDR2 LQKENI come from the germline V gene. This CDR3 contains 15 residues. In DNA form, the CDR3 reads TGTGCCAGCTCCGTATCGGACCTGAATGGAGGGCCCCTCCACTTT. Amino acid sequence: CASSVSDLNGGPLHF. The full variable domain, its missing parts supplied by reference TRBV18 and TRBJ1-6, is NAGVMQNPRHLVRRRGQEARLRCSPMKGHSHVYWYRQLPEEGLKFMVYLQKENIIDESGMPKERFSAEFPKEGPSILRIQQVVRGDSAAYFCASSVSDLNGGPLHFGNGTRLTVT.

The gene calls are TRBV5-1 and TRBJ2-7; D is unresolved. V was trimmed by 2 bases and J by 0 bases, leaving 3 bases between them. The CDR3 covers 12 residues. Germline CDR1 SGHRS, CDR2 YFSETQ. As DNA, the CDR3 is TGCGCCAGCAGCTTTAGCTCCTACGAGCAGTACGTC. Its translation is CASSFSSYEQYV.

This clone was detected only once. The chain is built from TRBV18 and TRBJ2-3, with 8 bases matching TRBD2. The CDR3 covers 17 residues. Germline trimming cut 3 bases from V and 4 bases from J; bases unmatched to any gene: 12. The germline V gene encodes CDR1 KGHSH and CDR2 LQKENI. Here the CDR3 DNA reads TGTGCCAGCTCACCGCTTCAATCCGGGGGGGCCGCAGATACGCAGTATTTT. This sequence encodes CASSPLQSGGAADTQYF.